This section outlines one T cell receptor beta chain sequence together with its context. These data originate in a study of blood T cell repertoires in COVID-19. About the research overall: Researchers got acute and convalescent COVID-19 samples from the United States, Italy and Spain. PBMCs, B-cell-depleted T cells, or T cells provided the cDNA or gDNA that made up the material.

Original processing methods: Nucleated cell number was recorded as an estimate derived from reference gene primer amplification. Generated by immunoSEQ multiplex PCR, the TCRdb table keeps only in-frame clones and is missing some. For V, J and clone size, that table is used; D and trimming come from the DNA. The table has 200,000 to 250,000 clones, about 82% seen once. Germline CDR1 reads MDHEN; CDR2 reads SYDVKM. Trimming cost V 6 bases and J 4 bases; bases outside gene matches: 8. The CDR3 runs 14 residues. Source material: peripheral blood. V and J are TRBV28 and TRBJ1-2; 7 nucleotides line up with TRBD1. The TCR was taken from a man older than 75 with acute or convalescent COVID-19. The CDR3 bases are TGTGCCAGCAGGGAGCAGGGGGACCTCTATGGCTACACCTTC. This sequence encodes CASREQGDLYGYTF.